These T cell receptor beta chains were read from a single sample in a study of CD8 T cells in Susac syndrome. Each CDR3 protein gets one entry after TCRdb re-called the immunoSEQ multiplex PCR reads with MiXCR. The sample contains about 120,000 distinct CDR3 sequences, around 94% of which appear only once. Sequences were obtained from CD8+ T cells from PBMCs. Receptors originate from a human donor with Susac syndrome. The CDR3 runs from the conserved cysteine through the conserved F or W. The D gene is left open where the match is weak. Some rows mark clone size as missing; the rest say once, few, many or name a class of expanded clone.

- - TRBJ2-7 TRBV19 CASSSTAGQRYEQYF TGTGCCAGTAGTTCAACAGCGGGTCAAAGATACGAGCAGTACTTC
TRBD2 - TRBJ2-3 TRBV9 CASSVEGSGASTDTQYF TGTGCCAGCAGCGTAGAGGGTAGCGGGGCTAGCACAGATACGCAGTATTTT
- - TRBJ2-3 TRBV13 CASSPFDGGTDTQYF TGTGCCAGCAGCCCGTTCGATGGAGGCACAGATACGCAGTATTTT
- - TRBJ1-5 TRBV7-8 CASSFRGPNQPQHF TGTGCCAGCAGCTTTCGGGGGCCCAATCAGCCCCAGCATTTT
- - TRBJ1-6 TRBV15 CATSSSGRVDNSPLHF TGTGCCACCAGCAGCTCAGGGAGGGTTGATAATTCACCCCTCCACTTT
- - TRBJ1-2 TRBV4-3 CASSQVEINRLRSYGYTF TGCGCCAGCAGCCAAGTGGAGATAAACCGGTTACGATCCTATGGCTACACCTTC
TRBD2 - TRBJ2-7 TRBV29-1 CSVVLAGATYEQYF TGCAGCGTGGTACTAGCGGGGGCCACCTACGAGCAGTACTTC
- - TRBJ1-1 TRBV19 CASSSRGVDTEAFF TGTGCCAGTAGTAGCCGCGGGGTGGACACTGAAGCTTTCTTT
- once TRBJ2-1 TRBV12-3/TRBV12-4 CASLAKDEQFF TGTGCCAGCCTAGCGAAGGATGAGCAGTTCTTC
TRBD1 - TRBJ2-1 TRBV27 CATATTGGALNEQFF TGTGCCACCGCTACCACAGGGGGCGCCCTCAATGAGCAGTTCTTC
- - TRBJ2-3 TRBV7-9 CASSSPGRTDTQYF TGTGCCAGCAGCTCCCCGGGCCGTACAGATACGCAGTATTTT
- once TRBJ2-3 TRBV2 CASAVDSTDTQYF TGTGCCAGCGCAGTGGACAGCACAGATACGCAGTATTTT
- - TRBJ2-1 TRBV10-2 CASSEIRYNEQFF TGCGCCAGCAGTGAGATTCGATACAATGAGCAGTTCTTC
- - TRBJ2-3 TRBV19 CASSTGIQRGDTQYF TGTGCCAGTAGTACCGGGATTCAGAGGGGAGATACGCAGTATTTT
- - TRBJ1-5 TRBV19 CASSPRGPGEPQHF TGTGCCAGTAGCCCAAGGGGCCCGGGGGAGCCCCAGCATTTT
TRBD1 - TRBJ2-7 TRBV3-1 CASSQRGQGNYEQYF TGTGCCAGCAGCCAAAGGGGACAGGGGAACTACGAGCAGTACTTC
- - TRBJ2-1 TRBV10-2 CASRAYNEQFF TGCGCCAGCAGGGCCTACAATGAGCAGTTCTTC
- - TRBJ2-7 TRBV7-9 CASSNRQAYEQYF TGTGCCAGCAGCAACCGACAGGCCTACGAGCAGTACTTC
- - TRBJ2-6 TRBV20-1 CSSPSRSGANVLTF TGCAGTTCCCCGTCACGTTCTGGGGCCAACGTCCTGACTTTC
- once TRBJ1-5 TRBV29-1 CSVAGGFNQPQHF TGCAGCGTTGCGGGGGGTTTCAATCAGCCCCAGCATTTT